These 12 T cell receptor beta chains were all obtained from the same sample, sequenced in a study of cytomegalovirus exposure and HLA in healthy donors. The PCR contained 60 Vbeta and 13 Jbeta primers. Some clones are missing from TCRdb's copy, which holds only in-frame ones; the method was immunoSEQ multiplex PCR. The data show over 35,000 clones, about 72% seen once. Sample: PBMCs. These receptors all stem from a man aged 25-40 years in good health and CMV-seronegative.

The chain links TRBV6-5 to TRBJ1-4; D not resolved. Germline V lookup: CDR1 MNHEY, CDR2 SVGAGI. This CDR3 has 13 residues. With 7 bases removed from V and 4 bases from J, the gap between germline ends came to 10 bases. CDR3 loop: CASKMNNNEKLFF. CDR3 bases: TGTGCCAGCAAAATGAACAATAATGAAAAACTGTTTTTT.

The CDR3 reads CASSFTGMGQPQHF. CDR3 nucleotide sequence: TGTGCCAGCAGCTTCACAGGGATGGGTCAGCCCCAGCATTTT. V is TRBV7-2 and J is TRBJ1-5; possible D gene TRBD1, 6 bases. Germline CDR1 reads SGHTA; CDR2 reads FQGNSA. The CDR3 is made up of 14 amino acids. Trimming pared 3 bases from V and 6 bases from J, leaving 12 bases between.

J is TRBJ2-7 and V is TRBV6-5, with 11 bases identical to TRBD2. Germline CDR1 is MNHEY and CDR2 is SVGAGI. After removal of 6 bases from V and 5 bases from J, the junction contained 6 bases not matched to a gene. The CDR3 extends over 14 amino acids. The CDR3 reads CASSRSGRANEQYF. DNA for the CDR3: TGTGCCAGCAGCCGTAGCGGGAGGGCCAACGAGCAGTACTTC.

About this clone itself: A junction end diverges from the germline sequence, so it may reflect a read error. This chain joins TRBV6-5 and TRBJ2-7; 10 nucleotides align to TRBD2. Germline CDR1 is MNHEY and CDR2 is SVGAGI. The CDR3 contains 15 residues. As DNA, the CDR3 is TGTGCCAGCAGTCCCGGGACTAGCGTGACCTACGAGCAGCACTTC. Translation: CASSPGTSVTYEQHF.

The chain uses TRBV10-1 and TRBJ2-4, with D perhaps TRBD1 (5 bases). Trimming took 0 bases from V and 8 from J, leaving 11 bases between them. Germline V gene data show CDR1 as WNHNN and CDR2 as SYGVQD (reference sequence). The CDR3 is made up of 14 amino acids. The CDR3 region has the DNA TGCGCCAGCAGTGAGTCTGTTTCAGGGCACATTCAGTACTTC. Protein product: CASSESVSGHIQYF.

V and J are TRBV18 and TRBJ2-2; unclear D gene. Germline CDR1 and CDR2: KGHSH and LQKENI. This CDR3 region has 14 residues. V dropped 3 bases and J dropped 3 bases, with 8 bases sitting between them. CDR3 residues: CASSPLSDTGELFF. The CDR3 bases are TGTGCCAGCTCACCCCTCAGTGACACCGGGGAGCTGTTTTTT.

J is TRBJ1-5 and V is TRBV2, with 8 bases lining up with TRBD1. The J segment lost 4 bases and the V segment lost 4 bases, leaving 9 bases of the junction unmatched. CDR1 and CDR2 from the germline V gene are SNHLY and FYNNEI. This CDR3 contains 16 residues. This CDR3 is CASSAGQEGSNQPQHF. CDR3 DNA: TGTGCCAGCAGTGCGGGACAGGAGGGTAGTAATCAGCCCCAGCATTTT.

CDR3 DNA sequence: TGTGCCAGCAGCCTACTGACAGGAAGTTTAGATACGCAGTATTTT. Protein product: CASSLLTGSLDTQYF. This chain uses TRBV9 with TRBJ2-3, with D tentatively TRBD1 (6 bases). Trimming shortened V by 4 bases and J by 5 bases, and 17 bases separated the two germline ends. The CDR3 is 15 amino acids. In germline, CDR1 is SGDLS, CDR2 YYNGEE.

This chain links TRBV2 with TRBJ2-1, with no clear D. Looked up from germline, CDR1 is SNHLY and CDR2 is FYNNEI. The CDR3 sequence is 16 residues long. Trimming removed 7 bases at V and 5 bases at J, with 21 bases between. The CDR3 DNA reads TGTGCCAGCACTTTTCCAGGCGATAGGAAGAACAATGAGCAGTTCTTC. It specifies CASTFPGDRKNNEQFF.

This clone was seen only a few times. V and J are TRBV6-5 and TRBJ1-6; no clear D gene. Germline V gene sequence: CDR1 MNHEY, CDR2 SVGAGI. The ends were cut back, 0 bases at V and 4 bases at J, with 10 bases in the middle. The CDR3 consists of 16 residues. CDR3 sequence: CASSYSLNSYNSPLHF. For the CDR3, the DNA is TGTGCCAGCAGTTACTCGTTAAACAGTTATAATTCACCCCTCCACTTT.

This clone appeared a few times. This chain joins TRBV2 and TRBJ1-1; the D is unclear. This CDR3 spans 15 amino acids. V dropped 1 base and J dropped 1 base, with 10 bases sitting between them. Germline-derived CDR1 and CDR2 are SNHLY and FYNNEI. CDR3 in DNA: TGTGCCAGCAGTGAAGAAGAGGGCCGGAACACTGAAGCTTTCTTT. It is translated as CASSEEEGRNTEAFF.

The V and J genes are TRBV20-1 and TRBJ2-5; possibly TRBD2 for D (5 bases). The CDR3 runs 11 residues. V lost 6 bases and J lost 6, with 11 bases in between. Germline lookup yields CDR1 DFQATT and CDR2 SNEGSKA (reference sequence). In nucleotides, the CDR3 is TGCAGTGCCCTTACTAGTAAGACCCAGTACTTC. Translated, it gives CSALTSKTQYF.